The present T cell receptor (beta chain) was sequenced within a study of shared clonotypes between healthy human individuals. About this clone: No antigen is known for it.

Study findings and constraints: How much donors shared clonotypes was expected to be affected by sequencing depth. Non-shared clonotypes displayed generation probabilities falling below those of clonotypes present in all four donors. Rarefaction analysis demonstrated incomplete sorted-subset sequencing notwithstanding large depth.

In the CD4+ fraction, cells were divided into CD45RA+ naive and CD45RA-negative memory subsets. The table came from immunoSEQ multiplex PCR; TCRdb's copy has only in-frame clones and leaves some out. The table includes about 1.1 million clones, 60% to 85% detected once. From germline, CDR1 is LNHDA and CDR2 SQIVND (reference sequence). This CDR3 is built from 12 residues. Trimming took off 7 bases at V and 6 bases at J, with 13 bases between the two ends. The receptor's source is a man aged 18 to 29 in good health. Some clones in this sample may be carry-over from other donors' samples. The V call is TRBV19, the J call TRBJ2-7, with D perhaps TRBD2 (6 bases). Sequences were obtained from memory CD4+ T cells from PBMCs. Subset indicated: CD45RA-negative fraction. CDR3 residues: CASTRGVGEQYF. The CDR3 nucleotides read TGTGCCAGTACCCGCGGGGTTGGCGAGCAGTACTTC.